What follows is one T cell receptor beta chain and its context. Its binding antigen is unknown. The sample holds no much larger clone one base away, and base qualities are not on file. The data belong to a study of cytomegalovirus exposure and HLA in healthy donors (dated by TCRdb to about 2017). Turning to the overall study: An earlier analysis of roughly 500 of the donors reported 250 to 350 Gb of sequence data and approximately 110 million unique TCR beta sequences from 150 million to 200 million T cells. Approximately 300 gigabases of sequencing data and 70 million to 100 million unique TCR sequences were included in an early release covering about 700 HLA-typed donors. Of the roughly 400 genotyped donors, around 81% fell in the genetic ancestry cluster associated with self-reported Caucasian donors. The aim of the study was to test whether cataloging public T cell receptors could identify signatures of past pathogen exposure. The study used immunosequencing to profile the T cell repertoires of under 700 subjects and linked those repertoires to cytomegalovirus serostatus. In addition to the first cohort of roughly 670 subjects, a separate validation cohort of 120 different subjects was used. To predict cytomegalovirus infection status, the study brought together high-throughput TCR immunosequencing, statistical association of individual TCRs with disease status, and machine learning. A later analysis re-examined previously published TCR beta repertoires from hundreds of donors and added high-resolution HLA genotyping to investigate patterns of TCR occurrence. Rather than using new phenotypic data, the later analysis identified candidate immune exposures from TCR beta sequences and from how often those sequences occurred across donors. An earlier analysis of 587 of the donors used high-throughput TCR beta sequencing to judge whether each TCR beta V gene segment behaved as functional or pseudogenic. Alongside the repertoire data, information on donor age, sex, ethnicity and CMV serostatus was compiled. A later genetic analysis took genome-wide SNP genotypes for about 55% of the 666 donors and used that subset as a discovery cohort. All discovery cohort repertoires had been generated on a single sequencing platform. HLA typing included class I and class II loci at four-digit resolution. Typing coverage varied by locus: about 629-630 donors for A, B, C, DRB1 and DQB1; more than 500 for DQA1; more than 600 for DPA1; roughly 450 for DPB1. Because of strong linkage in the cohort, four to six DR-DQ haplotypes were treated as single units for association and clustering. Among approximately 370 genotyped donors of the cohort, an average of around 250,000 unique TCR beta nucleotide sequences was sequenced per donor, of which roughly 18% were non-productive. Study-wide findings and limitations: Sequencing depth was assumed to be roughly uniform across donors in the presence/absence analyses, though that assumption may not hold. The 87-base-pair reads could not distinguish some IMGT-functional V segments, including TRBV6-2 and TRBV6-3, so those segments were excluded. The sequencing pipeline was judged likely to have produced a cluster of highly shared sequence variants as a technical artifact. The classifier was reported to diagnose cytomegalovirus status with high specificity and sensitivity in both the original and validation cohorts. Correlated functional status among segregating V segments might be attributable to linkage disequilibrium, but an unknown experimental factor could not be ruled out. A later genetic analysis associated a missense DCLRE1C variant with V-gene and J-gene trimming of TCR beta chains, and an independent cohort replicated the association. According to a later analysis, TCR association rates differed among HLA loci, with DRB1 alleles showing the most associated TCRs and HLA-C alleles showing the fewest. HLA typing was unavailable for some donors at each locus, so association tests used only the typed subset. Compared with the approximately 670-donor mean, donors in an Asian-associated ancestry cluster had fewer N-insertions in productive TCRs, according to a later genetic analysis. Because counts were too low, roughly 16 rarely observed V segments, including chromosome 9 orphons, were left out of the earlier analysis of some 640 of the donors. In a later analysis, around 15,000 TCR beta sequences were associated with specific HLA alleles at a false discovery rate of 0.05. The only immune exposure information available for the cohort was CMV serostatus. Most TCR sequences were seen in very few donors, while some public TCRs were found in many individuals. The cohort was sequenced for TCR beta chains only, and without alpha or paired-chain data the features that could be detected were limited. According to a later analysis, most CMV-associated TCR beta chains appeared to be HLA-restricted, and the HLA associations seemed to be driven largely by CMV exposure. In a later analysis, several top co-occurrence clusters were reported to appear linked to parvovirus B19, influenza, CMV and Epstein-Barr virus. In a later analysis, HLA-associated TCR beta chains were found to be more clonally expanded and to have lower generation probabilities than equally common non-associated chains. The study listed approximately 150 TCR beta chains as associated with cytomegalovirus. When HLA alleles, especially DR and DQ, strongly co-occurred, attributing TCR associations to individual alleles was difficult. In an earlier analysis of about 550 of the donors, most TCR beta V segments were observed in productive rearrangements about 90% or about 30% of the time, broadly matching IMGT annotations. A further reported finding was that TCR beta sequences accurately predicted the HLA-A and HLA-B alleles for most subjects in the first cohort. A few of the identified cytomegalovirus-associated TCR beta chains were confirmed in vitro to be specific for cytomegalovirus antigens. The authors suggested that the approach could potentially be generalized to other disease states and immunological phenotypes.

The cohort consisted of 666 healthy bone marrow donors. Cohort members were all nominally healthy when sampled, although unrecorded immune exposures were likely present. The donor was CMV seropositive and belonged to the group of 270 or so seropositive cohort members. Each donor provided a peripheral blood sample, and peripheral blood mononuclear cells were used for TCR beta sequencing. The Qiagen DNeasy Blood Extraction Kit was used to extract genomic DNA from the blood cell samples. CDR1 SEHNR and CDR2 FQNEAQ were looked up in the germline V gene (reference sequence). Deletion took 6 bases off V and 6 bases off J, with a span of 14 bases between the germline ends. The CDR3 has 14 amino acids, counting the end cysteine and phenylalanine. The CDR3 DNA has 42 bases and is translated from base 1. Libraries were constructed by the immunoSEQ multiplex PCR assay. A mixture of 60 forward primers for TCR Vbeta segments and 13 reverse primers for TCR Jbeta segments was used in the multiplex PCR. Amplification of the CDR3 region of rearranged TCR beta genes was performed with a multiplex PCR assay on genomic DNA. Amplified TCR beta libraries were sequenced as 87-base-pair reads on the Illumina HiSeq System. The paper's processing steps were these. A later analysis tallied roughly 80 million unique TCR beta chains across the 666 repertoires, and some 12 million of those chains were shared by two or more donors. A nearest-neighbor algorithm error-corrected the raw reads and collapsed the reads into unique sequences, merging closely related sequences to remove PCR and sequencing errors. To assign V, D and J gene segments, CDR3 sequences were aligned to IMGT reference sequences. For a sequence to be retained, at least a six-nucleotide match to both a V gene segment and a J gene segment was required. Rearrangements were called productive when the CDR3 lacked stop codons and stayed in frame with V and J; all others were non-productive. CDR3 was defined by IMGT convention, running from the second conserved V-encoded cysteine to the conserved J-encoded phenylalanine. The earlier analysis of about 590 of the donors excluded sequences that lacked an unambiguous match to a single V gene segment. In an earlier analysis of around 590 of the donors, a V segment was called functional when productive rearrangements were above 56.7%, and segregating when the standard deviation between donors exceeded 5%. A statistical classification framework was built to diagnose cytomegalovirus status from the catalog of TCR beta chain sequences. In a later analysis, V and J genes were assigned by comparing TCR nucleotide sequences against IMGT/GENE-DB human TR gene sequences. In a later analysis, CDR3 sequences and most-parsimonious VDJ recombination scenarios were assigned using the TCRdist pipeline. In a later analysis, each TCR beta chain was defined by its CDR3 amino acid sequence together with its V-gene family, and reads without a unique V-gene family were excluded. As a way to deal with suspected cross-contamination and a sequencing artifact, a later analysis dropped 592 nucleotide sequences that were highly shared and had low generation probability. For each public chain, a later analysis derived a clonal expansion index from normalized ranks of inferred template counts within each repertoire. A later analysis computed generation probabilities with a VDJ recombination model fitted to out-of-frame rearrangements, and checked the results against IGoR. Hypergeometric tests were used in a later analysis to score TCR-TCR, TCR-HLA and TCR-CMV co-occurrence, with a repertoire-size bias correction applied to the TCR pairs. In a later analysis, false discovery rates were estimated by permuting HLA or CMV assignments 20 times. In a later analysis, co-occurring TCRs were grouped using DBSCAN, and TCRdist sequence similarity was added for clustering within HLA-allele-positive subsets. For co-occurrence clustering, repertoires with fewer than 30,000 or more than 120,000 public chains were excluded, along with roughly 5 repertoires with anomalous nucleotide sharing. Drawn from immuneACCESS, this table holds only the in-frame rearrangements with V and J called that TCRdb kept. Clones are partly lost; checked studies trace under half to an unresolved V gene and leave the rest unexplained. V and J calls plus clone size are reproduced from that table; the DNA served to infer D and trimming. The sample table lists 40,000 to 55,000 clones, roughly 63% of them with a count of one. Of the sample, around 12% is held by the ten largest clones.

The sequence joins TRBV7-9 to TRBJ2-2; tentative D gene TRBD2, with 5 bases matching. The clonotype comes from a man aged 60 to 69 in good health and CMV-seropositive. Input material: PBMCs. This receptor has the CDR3 CASSRKPGAGELFF. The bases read TGTGCCAGCAGTCGGAAGCCCGGGGCCGGGGAGCTGTTTTTT.